What follows describes a single T cell receptor (beta chain). The target of this receptor is not known. The sample holds no much larger clone one base away, and base qualities are not on file. Other DNA variants within this sample encode the same CDR3. This entry comes from a study of shared clonotypes between healthy human individuals (dated by TCRdb to 2020 to 2022). With regard to the full study: The cohort comprised two women and three men aged 18 to 49 years. For each donor, three plates each were used for CD4 naive and CD4 memory, two plates were used for CD8 naive, and one plate was used for CD8 memory. The study deeply sequenced blood TCR repertoires of five healthy adults to estimate repertoire size and the extent of clonotype sharing between individuals. Different laboratories and diverse techniques were used to prepare libraries and sequence TCR repertoires, to increase sequencing depth and limit assay-specific biases. Leukapheresis yielded between about 0.9 and 9.5 billion PBMCs per donor. Beyond this particular receptor, the publication reports: Sharing across a handful of donors was observed for around 5% of naive CD4, less than 4% of naive CD8, about 2.3% of memory CD4, and about 0.38% of memory CD8 clonotypes. Because the study included only a small number of donors, the genetic and exposure-history diversity represented was limited. Based on pairwise subsampling, the degree of clonotype sharing among donors was expected to be affected by sequencing depth. Estimated clonotype richness was generally larger for naive than for memory subsets. Compared with non-shared clonotypes, clonotypes shared by all four sorted-subset donors had higher generation probabilities. Only blood was sampled, and tissue TCR repertoires likely differ from those in blood. Rarefaction of sorted-subset datasets indicated incomplete sequencing despite the large sequencing depth.

The germline V gene yields SGHAT for CDR1 and FQNNGV for CDR2. The CDR3 sequence holds 13 residues, the cysteine and phenylalanine included. Left in the record is the CDR3 DNA by itself, 39 bases read in frame from the first base. At the junction V is shortened by 5 bases and J by 0 bases, with 5 bases in between. Using the deep immunoSEQ assay, multiplex PCR amplified TCR CDR3 regions from genomic DNA. Genomic DNA extracted from each cell subset was distributed evenly over all wells of several immunoSEQ 96-well plates, and each plate served as one replicate. For sorted subsets, approximately 200 ng of genomic DNA, equivalent to around 29,000 T cell genomes, went into each replicate PCR. Purified libraries were measured with a Qubit 3.0 fluorometer, size-checked on a Bioanalyzer 2100, and measured again with the KAPA Library Quantification kit. Every immunoSEQ 96-well plate was sequenced on a separate single-read 150-cycle Illumina NextSeq 550 flow cell. On the study's bioinformatics: Because the immunoSEQ output held only junctional sequences and lacked quality scores, the filtering could not match the filtering applied to full-length reads. Sequences were annotated with PyIR, a Python wrapper for IgBLAST v1.9, using IMGT germline references to assign V/J genes and CDR3. Any read was removed if the V/J assignment was weak (E-value above 1e-6), the CDR3 was missing, or the read contained stop codons, out-of-frame junctions, or ambiguous translated residues. V3J clonotypes were defined by identical inferred V gene, J gene, and CDR3 amino acid sequence. Percentage overlap between repertoires was calculated by dividing the number of shared unique clonotypes by the size of the smaller repertoire. Richness of each repertoire was evaluated using RTK rarefaction, the Chao1 estimator, and Recon v2.1 estimates of unobserved clonotypes. Generation probabilities were computed with OLGA for all TCRbeta clonotypes obtained by the gDNA method from several donors. In its TCRdb copy, this immuneACCESS table keeps in-frame sequences only and misses some clones. Where compared with another copy, unresolved V genes explain less than half of these, and the others have no known cause. That table supplies the V and J calls and clone size; D and trimming were determined from the DNA. This sample lists 2 million to 2.5 million clones; approximately 95% were detected once. 0.13% of the sample is held by the ten biggest clonotypes.

Healthy HIV-negative adults with no recently reported acute infections or vaccinations were included as donors. Every donor was a Caucasian adult living in Nashville, Tennessee, USA. CD4+ T cells were enriched by magnetic negative selection; naive cells were then positively selected on CD45RA, and the negative fraction formed the memory subset. Blood was obtained by leukapheresis, after which PBMCs were separated by Ficoll-Histopaque density gradient centrifugation and cryopreserved in liquid nitrogen vapor phase. Analytical flow cytometry was used to check the purity and quantity of every magnetically sorted T cell population. Each sorted fraction had its genomic DNA isolated and then quantified by UV absorbance on a Nanodrop 2000c.

Input material: naive CD4+ T cells sorted from blood. The sample's cell subset or site label is to be understood as: CD45RA+ positively selected. The chain uses TRBV11-2 and TRBJ1-3; a confident D gene designation cannot be given. The receptor's source is a man between 18 and 29 years old in good health. The bases are TGTGCCAGCAGCCTCAGCTCTGGAAACACCATATATTTT. Translation gives CASSLSSGNTIYF.